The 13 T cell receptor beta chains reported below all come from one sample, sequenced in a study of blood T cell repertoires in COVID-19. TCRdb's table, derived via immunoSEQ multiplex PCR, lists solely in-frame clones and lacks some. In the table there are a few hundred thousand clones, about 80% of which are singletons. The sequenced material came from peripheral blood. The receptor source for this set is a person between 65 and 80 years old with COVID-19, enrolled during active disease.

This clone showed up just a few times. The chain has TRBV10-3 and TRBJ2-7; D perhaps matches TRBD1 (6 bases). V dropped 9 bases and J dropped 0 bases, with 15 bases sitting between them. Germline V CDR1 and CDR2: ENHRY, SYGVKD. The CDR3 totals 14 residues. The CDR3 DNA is TGTGCCATAAGCCGGGACAAGAGCTCCTACGAGCAGTACTTC. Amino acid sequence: CAISRDKSSYEQYF.

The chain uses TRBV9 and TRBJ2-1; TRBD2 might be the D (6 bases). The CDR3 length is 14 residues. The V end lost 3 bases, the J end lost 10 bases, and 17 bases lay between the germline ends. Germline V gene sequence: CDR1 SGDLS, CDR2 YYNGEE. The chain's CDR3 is CASSAATDYPEQFF. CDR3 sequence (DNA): TGTGCCAGCAGCGCCGCCACGGACTACCCGGAGCAGTTCTTC.

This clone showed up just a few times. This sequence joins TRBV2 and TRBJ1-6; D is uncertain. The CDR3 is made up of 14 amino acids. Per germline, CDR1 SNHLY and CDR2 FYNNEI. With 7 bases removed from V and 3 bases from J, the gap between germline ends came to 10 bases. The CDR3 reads CASTSSFYNSPLHF. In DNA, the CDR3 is TGTGCCAGCACGAGTTCATTCTATAATTCACCCCTCCACTTT.

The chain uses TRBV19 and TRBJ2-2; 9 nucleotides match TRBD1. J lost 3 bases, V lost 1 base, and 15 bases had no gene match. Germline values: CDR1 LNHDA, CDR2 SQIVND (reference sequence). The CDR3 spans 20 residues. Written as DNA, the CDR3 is TGTGCCAGTAGTATAGCTCCGGGACAGGGAAGGTGGACGGACACCGGGGAGCTGTTTTTT. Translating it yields CASSIAPGQGRWTDTGELFF.

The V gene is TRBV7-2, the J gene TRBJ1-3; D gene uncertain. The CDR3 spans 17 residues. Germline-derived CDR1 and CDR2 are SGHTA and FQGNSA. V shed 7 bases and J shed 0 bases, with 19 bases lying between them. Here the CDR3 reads CASNRNQEAYSGNTIYF. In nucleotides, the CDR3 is TGTGCCAGCAACAGAAATCAGGAGGCTTACTCTGGAAACACCATATATTTT.

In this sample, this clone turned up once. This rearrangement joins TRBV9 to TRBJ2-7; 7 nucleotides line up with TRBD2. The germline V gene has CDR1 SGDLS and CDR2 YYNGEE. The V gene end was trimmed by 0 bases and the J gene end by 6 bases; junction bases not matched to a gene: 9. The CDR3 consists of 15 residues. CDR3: CASSVEERDSSEQYF. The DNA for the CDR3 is TGTGCCAGCAGCGTAGAGGAGCGGGACTCTTCCGAGCAGTACTTC.

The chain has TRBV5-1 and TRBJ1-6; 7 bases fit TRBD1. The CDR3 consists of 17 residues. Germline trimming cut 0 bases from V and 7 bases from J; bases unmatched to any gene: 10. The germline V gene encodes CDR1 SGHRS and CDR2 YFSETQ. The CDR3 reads CASSLGVGGPGNSPLHF. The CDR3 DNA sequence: TGCGCCAGCAGCTTGGGAGTAGGGGGCCCGGGGAATTCACCCCTCCACTTT.

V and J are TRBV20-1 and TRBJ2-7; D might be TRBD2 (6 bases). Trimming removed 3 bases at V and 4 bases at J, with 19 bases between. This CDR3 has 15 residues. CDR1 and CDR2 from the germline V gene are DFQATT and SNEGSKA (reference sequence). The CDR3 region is CSASAVMEGQYEQYF. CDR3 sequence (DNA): TGCAGTGCTAGTGCCGTTATGGAGGGCCAGTACGAGCAGTACTTC.

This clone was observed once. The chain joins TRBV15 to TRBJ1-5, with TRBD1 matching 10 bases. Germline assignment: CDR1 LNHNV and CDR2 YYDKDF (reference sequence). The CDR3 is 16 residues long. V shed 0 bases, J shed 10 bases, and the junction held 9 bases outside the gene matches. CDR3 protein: CATSRDLDRGRSPQHF. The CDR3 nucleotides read TGTGCCACCAGCAGAGACTTAGACAGGGGGCGCAGCCCCCAGCATTTT.

CDR3 nucleotide sequence: TGTGCCACCAGCAGAGGGAGAGCGGAGGATTCCGATGAAGCTTTCTTT. Translation: CATSRGRAEDSDEAFF. The V gene is TRBV15, the J gene TRBJ1-1; D not certain. This CDR3 spans 16 amino acids. CDR1 is LNHNV and CDR2 is YYDKDF in the germline V gene (reference sequence). Trimming took 1 base from V and 7 from J, leaving 19 bases between them. Full variable domain (missing parts from reference TRBV15 and TRBJ1-1): DAMVIQNPRYQVTQFGKPVTLSCSQTLNHNVMYWYQQKSSQAPKLLFHYYDKDFNNEADTPDNFQSRRPNTSFCFLDIRSPGLGDTAMYLCATSRGRAEDSDEAFFGQGTRLTVV.

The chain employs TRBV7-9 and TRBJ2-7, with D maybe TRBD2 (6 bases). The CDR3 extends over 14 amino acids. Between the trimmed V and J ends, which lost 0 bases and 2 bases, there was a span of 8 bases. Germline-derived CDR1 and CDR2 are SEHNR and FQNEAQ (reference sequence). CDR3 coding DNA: TGTGCCAGCAGCTTAGCGGGAGGCACCTACGAGCAGTACTTC. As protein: CASSLAGGTYEQYF. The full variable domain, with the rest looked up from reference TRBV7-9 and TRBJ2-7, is DTGVSQNPRHKITKRGQNVTFRCDPISEHNRLYWYRQTLGQGPEFLTYFQNEAQLEKSRLLSDRFSAERPKGSFSTLEIQRTEQGDSAMYLCASSLAGGTYEQYFGPGTRLTVT.

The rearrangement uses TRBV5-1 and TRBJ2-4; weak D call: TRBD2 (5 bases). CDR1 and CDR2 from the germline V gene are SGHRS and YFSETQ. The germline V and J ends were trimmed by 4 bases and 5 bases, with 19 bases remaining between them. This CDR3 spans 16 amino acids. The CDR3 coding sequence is TGCGCCAGCAGCCGAGGCGCACCTAGCCAAGAAAACATTCAGTACTTC. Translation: CASSRGAPSQENIQYF.

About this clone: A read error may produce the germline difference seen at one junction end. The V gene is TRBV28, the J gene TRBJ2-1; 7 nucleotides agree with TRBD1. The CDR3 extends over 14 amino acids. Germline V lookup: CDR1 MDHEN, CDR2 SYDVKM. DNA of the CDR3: TGTGCCAGCAGCAGGGGGTACTCCAACAATGAGCAGTTCTTC. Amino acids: CASSRGYSNNEQFF.